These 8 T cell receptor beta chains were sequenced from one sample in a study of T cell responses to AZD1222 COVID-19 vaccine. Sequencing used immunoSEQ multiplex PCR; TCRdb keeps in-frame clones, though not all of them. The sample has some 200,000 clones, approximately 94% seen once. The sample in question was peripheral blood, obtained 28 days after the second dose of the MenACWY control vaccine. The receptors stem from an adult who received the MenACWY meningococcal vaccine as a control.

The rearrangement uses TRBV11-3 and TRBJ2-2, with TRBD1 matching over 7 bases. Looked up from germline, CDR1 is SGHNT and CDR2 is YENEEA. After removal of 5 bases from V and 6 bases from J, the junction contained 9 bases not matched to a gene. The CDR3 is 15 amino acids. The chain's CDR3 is CASSKDRTGPGELFF. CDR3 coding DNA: TGTGCCAGCAGCAAGGACAGGACGGGGCCCGGGGAGCTGTTTTTT.

CDR3 nucleotides: TGTGCCAGCAGCCTGACAGGGGGTCACGGCCAGCCCCAGCATTTT. This encodes CASSLTGGHGQPQHF. The genes are TRBV3-1 (or the pseudogene TRBV3-2) and TRBJ1-5, with 9 bases matching TRBD1. Germline CDR1 and CDR2: LGHDT and YNNKEL (reference sequence). This CDR3 region has 15 residues. Trimming at V came to 4 bases and at J to 7 bases, leaving 8 bases not matched to a gene.

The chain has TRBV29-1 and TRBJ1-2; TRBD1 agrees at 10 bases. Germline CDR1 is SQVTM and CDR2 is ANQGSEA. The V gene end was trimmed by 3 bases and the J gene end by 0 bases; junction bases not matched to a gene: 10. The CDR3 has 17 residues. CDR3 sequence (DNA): TGCAGCGTTGAGAAGCGCCCCGGGACAGGGGCTAACTATGGCTACACCTTC. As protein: CSVEKRPGTGANYGYTF. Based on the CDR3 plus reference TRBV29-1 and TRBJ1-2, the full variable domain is SAVISQKPSRDICQRGTSLTIQCQVDSQVTMMFWYRQQPGQSLTLIATANQGSEATYESGFVIDKFPISRPNLTFSTLTVSNMSPEDSSIYLCSVEKRPGTGANYGYTFGSGTRLTVV.

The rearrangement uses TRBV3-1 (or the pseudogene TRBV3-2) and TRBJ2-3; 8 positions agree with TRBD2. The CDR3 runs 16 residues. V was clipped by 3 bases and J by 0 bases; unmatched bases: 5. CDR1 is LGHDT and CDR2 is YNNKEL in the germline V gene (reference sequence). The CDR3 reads CASSQGGGRSTDTQYF. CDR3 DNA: TGTGCCAGCAGCCAGGGAGGCGGGAGGAGCACAGATACGCAGTATTTT.

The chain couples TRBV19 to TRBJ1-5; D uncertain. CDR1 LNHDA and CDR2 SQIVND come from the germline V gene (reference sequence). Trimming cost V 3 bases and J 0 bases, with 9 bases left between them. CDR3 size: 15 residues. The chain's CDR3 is CASSIRQFSNQPQHF. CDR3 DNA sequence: TGTGCCAGTAGTATCCGGCAGTTTAGCAATCAGCCCCAGCATTTT.

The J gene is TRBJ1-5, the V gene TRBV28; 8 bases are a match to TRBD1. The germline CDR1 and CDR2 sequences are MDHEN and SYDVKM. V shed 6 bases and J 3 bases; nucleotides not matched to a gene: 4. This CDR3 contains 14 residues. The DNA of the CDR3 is TGTGCCAGCAGCCTGGACAGGGTCAATCAGCCCCAGCATTTT. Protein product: CASSLDRVNQPQHF.

Written as DNA, the CDR3 is TGTGCCAGCAGTTTGGCAGGGGGCTCCGGGGAGCTGTTTTTT. As protein: CASSLAGGSGELFF. The V call is TRBV28, the J call TRBJ2-2; 8 nucleotides match TRBD1. The CDR3 consists of 14 residues. The junction had 3 bases not matched to a gene; V was cut back by 3 bases and J by 6 bases. The germline gives CDR1 MDHEN, CDR2 SYDVKM.

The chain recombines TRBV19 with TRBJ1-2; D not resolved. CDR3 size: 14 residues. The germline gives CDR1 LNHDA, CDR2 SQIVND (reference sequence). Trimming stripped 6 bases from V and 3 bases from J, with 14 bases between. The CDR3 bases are TGTGCCAGTAGCCTAAACGATGGGGACTATGGCTACACCTTC. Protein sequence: CASSLNDGDYGYTF.